These T cell receptor beta chains were read from a single sample in a study of early T cells in non-severe SARS-CoV-2 infection. Each CDR3 protein is one row after TCRdb ran MiXCR on the 5' RACE reads. Here the sample spans some 66,000 distinct CDR3 sequences, roughly 10% being singletons. Material for sequencing was whole blood. All receptors derive from an adult who was a healthcare worker with PCR-confirmed SARS-CoV-2 infection or an uninfected control (not recorded which). CDR3s include the opening cysteine and the closing phenylalanine or tryptophan. Each record gives: CDR3 length, J gene, D gene, clone size, V gene, CDR3 DNA, CDR3 protein. D genes are given only for firm matches. Clone size is stated in some rows and not others, as once, few, many or a class when expanded.

cdr3_length: 15; j_call: TRBJ2-1; d_call: .; clone_size: few; v_call: TRBV29-1; cdr3_nt: TGCAGCGTTCCTACAGGATCAAGCTCCTACAATGAGCAGTTCTTC; cdr3_aa: CSVPTGSSSYNEQFF
cdr3_length: 14; j_call: TRBJ1-6; d_call: .; clone_size: many; v_call: TRBV12-3/TRBV12-4; cdr3_nt: TGTGCCAGCAGTGTAACCGGGAGTGGCTCACCCCTCCACTTT; cdr3_aa: CASSVTGSGSPLHF
cdr3_length: 15; j_call: TRBJ2-1; d_call: TRBD1; clone_size: many; v_call: TRBV7-9; cdr3_nt: TGTGCCAGCAGCGTGGTTCAGGGGGCAATCAATGAGCAGTTCTTC; cdr3_aa: CASSVVQGAINEQFF
cdr3_length: 13; j_call: TRBJ2-1; d_call: TRBD1; clone_size: few; v_call: TRBV4-1; cdr3_nt: TGCGCCAGCAGCCAAGAGGGGAGGGACAGGGGTTTCTTC; cdr3_aa: CASSQEGRDRGFF
cdr3_length: 15; j_call: TRBJ1-2; d_call: TRBD1; clone_size: many; v_call: TRBV7-9; cdr3_nt: TGTGCCAGCAGCTTAGAACAGGGGCTGGGCTATGGCTACACCTTC; cdr3_aa: CASSLEQGLGYGYTF
cdr3_length: 13; j_call: TRBJ2-5; d_call: .; clone_size: .; v_call: TRBV10-3; cdr3_nt: TGTGCCATCAGTGAGCCGGGGAGAGAGACCCAGTACTTC; cdr3_aa: CAISEPGRETQYF
cdr3_length: 15; j_call: TRBJ2-2; d_call: .; clone_size: .; v_call: TRBV11-2; cdr3_nt: TGTGCCAGCAGCTTAGTCCAGGGTCCCGCCGGGGAGCTGTTTTTT; cdr3_aa: CASSLVQGPAGELFF
cdr3_length: 14; j_call: TRBJ2-2; d_call: TRBD1; clone_size: few; v_call: TRBV6-1; cdr3_nt: TGTGCCAGCAGTCCGGGACAGGTCACCGGGGAGCTGTTTTTT; cdr3_aa: CASSPGQVTGELFF
cdr3_length: 14; j_call: TRBJ1-4; d_call: .; clone_size: few; v_call: TRBV10-1; cdr3_nt: TGCGCCAGTCCTCAACATTCAACTAATGAAAAACTGTTTTTT; cdr3_aa: CASPQHSTNEKLFF
cdr3_length: 16; j_call: TRBJ1-3; d_call: .; clone_size: many; v_call: TRBV5-1; cdr3_nt: TGCGCCAGCAGCCCCCAAGGACAGCACTCTGGAAACACCATATATTTT; cdr3_aa: CASSPQGQHSGNTIYF
cdr3_length: 14; j_call: TRBJ2-1; d_call: .; clone_size: .; v_call: TRBV25-1; cdr3_nt: TGTGCCAGCAGGGACTCGCGGAGTCACAATGAGCAGTTCTTC; cdr3_aa: CASRDSRSHNEQFF
cdr3_length: 15; j_call: TRBJ2-1; d_call: .; clone_size: .; v_call: TRBV7-9; cdr3_nt: TGTGCCAGCAGCTTAGGGGTAGGTAGCGGCGATGAGCAGTTCTTC; cdr3_aa: CASSLGVGSGDEQFF
cdr3_length: 14; j_call: TRBJ2-5; d_call: .; clone_size: many; v_call: TRBV20-1; cdr3_nt: TGCAGTGCTAGACCAGCGGGTCCCAAAGAGACCCAGTACTTC; cdr3_aa: CSARPAGPKETQYF
cdr3_length: 14; j_call: TRBJ2-1; d_call: .; clone_size: .; v_call: TRBV7-9; cdr3_nt: TGTGCCAGCAGTTTCGCGTACGTGGGGACTGAGCAGTTCTTC; cdr3_aa: CASSFAYVGTEQFF
cdr3_length: 15; j_call: TRBJ2-2; d_call: .; clone_size: .; v_call: TRBV19; cdr3_nt: TGTGCCAGTAGTATAAGACAGATCAACACCGGGGAGCTGTTTTTT; cdr3_aa: CASSIRQINTGELFF
cdr3_length: 11; j_call: TRBJ2-4; d_call: .; clone_size: .; v_call: TRBV5-6; cdr3_nt: TGTGCCAGCAGCCTCTTAAACATTCAGTACTTC; cdr3_aa: CASSLLNIQYF
cdr3_length: 13; j_call: TRBJ2-4; d_call: .; clone_size: .; v_call: TRBV14; cdr3_nt: TGTGCCAGCAGCCCCCGGGGCGTAGACATTCAGTACTTC; cdr3_aa: CASSPRGVDIQYF
cdr3_length: 15; j_call: TRBJ1-6; d_call: .; clone_size: few; v_call: TRBV9; cdr3_nt: TGTGCCAGCAGCGTAGAAGACAGCAATAATTCACCCCTCCACTTT; cdr3_aa: CASSVEDSNNSPLHF
cdr3_length: 15; j_call: TRBJ2-7; d_call: TRBD1; clone_size: few; v_call: TRBV18; cdr3_nt: TGTGCCAGCTCACCACCAACAGGGGGGTCCTACGAGCAGTACTTC; cdr3_aa: CASSPPTGGSYEQYF
cdr3_length: 16; j_call: TRBJ2-2; d_call: TRBD2; clone_size: few; v_call: TRBV6-2/TRBV6-3; cdr3_nt: TGTGCCAGCAGTCCACGCTTAGCGGGAAGGGCCGGGGAGCTGTTTTTT; cdr3_aa: CASSPRLAGRAGELFF
cdr3_length: 13; j_call: TRBJ2-3; d_call: .; clone_size: .; v_call: TRBV27; cdr3_nt: TGTGCCAGCAGTTTTCGAGGGACAGATACGCAGTATTTT; cdr3_aa: CASSFRGTDTQYF
cdr3_length: 16; j_call: TRBJ2-7; d_call: TRBD2; clone_size: .; v_call: TRBV3-1; cdr3_nt: TGTGCCAGCAGCCACAAGGGACTAGCGGGAGGAGGGGAGCAGTACTTC; cdr3_aa: CASSHKGLAGGGEQYF
cdr3_length: 17; j_call: TRBJ2-6; d_call: .; clone_size: few; v_call: TRBV28; cdr3_nt: TGTGCCAGCAGTTTATACGGGGCGGGGCCTGGGGCCAACGTCCTGACTTTC; cdr3_aa: CASSLYGAGPGANVLTF
cdr3_length: 16; j_call: TRBJ2-1; d_call: TRBD2; clone_size: .; v_call: TRBV14; cdr3_nt: TGTGCCAGCAGCCAAGTGCGGGAGGACACACGCAATGAGCAGTTCTTC; cdr3_aa: CASSQVREDTRNEQFF
cdr3_length: 14; j_call: TRBJ1-2; d_call: .; clone_size: many; v_call: TRBV7-2; cdr3_nt: TGTGCCAGCAGCTTGGACGGGTTTAACTATGGCTACACCTTC; cdr3_aa: CASSLDGFNYGYTF
cdr3_length: 18; j_call: TRBJ2-1; d_call: TRBD2; clone_size: .; v_call: TRBV7-8; cdr3_nt: TGTGCCAGCAGCTTACGCCCTGGGACTAGCGGATTCTACAATGAGCAGTTCTTC; cdr3_aa: CASSLRPGTSGFYNEQFF
cdr3_length: 14; j_call: TRBJ2-1; d_call: .; clone_size: .; v_call: TRBV5-1; cdr3_nt: TGCGCCAGCAGCACGACTAGTTCCCCGGGCGAGCAGTTCTTC; cdr3_aa: CASSTTSSPGEQFF
cdr3_length: 14; j_call: TRBJ2-5; d_call: TRBD2; clone_size: few; v_call: TRBV11-2; cdr3_nt: TGTGCCAGCAGCTTAGGACTAGCGGCAGAGACCCAGTACTTC; cdr3_aa: CASSLGLAAETQYF
cdr3_length: 16; j_call: TRBJ2-2; d_call: .; clone_size: many; v_call: TRBV7-2; cdr3_nt: TGTGCCAGCACCCAATGGAGTCGCCTGAACACCGGGGAGCTGTTTTTT; cdr3_aa: CASTQWSRLNTGELFF
cdr3_length: 17; j_call: TRBJ2-7; d_call: .; clone_size: few; v_call: TRBV21-1; cdr3_nt: TGTGCCAGCAGCAAAGGCGGGGAACGGCTTGGTCTATGCGAGCAGTACTTC; cdr3_aa: CASSKGGERLGLCEQYF
cdr3_length: 15; j_call: TRBJ2-7; d_call: TRBD1; clone_size: few; v_call: TRBV12-3/TRBV12-4; cdr3_nt: TGTGCCAGCAGTTCACCGACAGGGGGTATCTACGAGCAGTACTTC; cdr3_aa: CASSSPTGGIYEQYF
cdr3_length: 16; j_call: TRBJ2-5; d_call: TRBD1; clone_size: few; v_call: TRBV2; cdr3_nt: TGTGCCAGCAGTCAAAACTGGGGCCGACAGGGCGAGACCCAGTACTTC; cdr3_aa: CASSQNWGRQGETQYF
cdr3_length: 15; j_call: TRBJ2-7; d_call: TRBD2; clone_size: many; v_call: TRBV20-1; cdr3_nt: TGCAGTGCTAGCAATGATCTAGCGGGAACCTACGAGCAGTACTTC; cdr3_aa: CSASNDLAGTYEQYF
cdr3_length: 14; j_call: TRBJ2-2; d_call: .; clone_size: many; v_call: TRBV20-1; cdr3_nt: TGCAGTGCCTCTAATGTGGGAGGCACCGGGGAGCTGTTTTTT; cdr3_aa: CSASNVGGTGELFF
cdr3_length: 17; j_call: TRBJ2-2; d_call: TRBD1; clone_size: few; v_call: TRBV12-3/TRBV12-4; cdr3_nt: TGTGCCAGCAGTTTCTTCCCGGGACAGGGGAGCACCGGGGAGCTGTTTTTT; cdr3_aa: CASSFFPGQGSTGELFF
cdr3_length: 16; j_call: TRBJ2-3; d_call: .; clone_size: few; v_call: TRBV4-2; cdr3_nt: TGTGCCAGCAGCCCCCGAGGGCGGGACTCCGCAGATACGCAGTATTTT; cdr3_aa: CASSPRGRDSADTQYF
cdr3_length: 15; j_call: TRBJ2-7; d_call: .; clone_size: .; v_call: TRBV6-6; cdr3_nt: TGTGCCAGCAGCCGCTCGGCCGGGACGGTCTACGAGCAGTACTTC; cdr3_aa: CASSRSAGTVYEQYF
cdr3_length: 16; j_call: TRBJ1-5; d_call: .; clone_size: few; v_call: TRBV4-3; cdr3_nt: TGCGCCAGCAGCCAAGAGTTTCGGGCAGGAGCTCAGCCCCAGCATTTT; cdr3_aa: CASSQEFRAGAQPQHF
cdr3_length: 15; j_call: TRBJ2-5; d_call: TRBD1; clone_size: .; v_call: TRBV18; cdr3_nt: TGTGCCAGCTCACCACGGACAGGGTCCCCAGAGACCCAGTACTTC; cdr3_aa: CASSPRTGSPETQYF